The present T cell receptor (beta chain) was sequenced within a study of cytomegalovirus exposure and HLA in healthy donors. PCR amplification relied on 60 Vbeta primers (plus 13 Jbeta primers). TCRdb keeps only in-frame clones here, not all; method: immunoSEQ multiplex PCR. The sample shows around 100,000 clones, around 80% of them seen only once. Trimming removed 3 bases from V and 4 bases from J; junction bases left unmatched: 2. CDR3 length equals 14 residues. CDR1 is SGHRS, CDR2 YFSETQ, per germline. The specimen was PBMCs. This TCR derives from a man aged 30-40 years in good health and CMV-seronegative. This chain joins TRBV5-1 and TRBJ1-1; 11 nucleotides agree with TRBD1. The CDR3 sequence: CASSWTGGSTEAFF. For the CDR3, the DNA is TGCGCCAGCAGCTGGACAGGGGGCTCCACTGAAGCTTTCTTT.